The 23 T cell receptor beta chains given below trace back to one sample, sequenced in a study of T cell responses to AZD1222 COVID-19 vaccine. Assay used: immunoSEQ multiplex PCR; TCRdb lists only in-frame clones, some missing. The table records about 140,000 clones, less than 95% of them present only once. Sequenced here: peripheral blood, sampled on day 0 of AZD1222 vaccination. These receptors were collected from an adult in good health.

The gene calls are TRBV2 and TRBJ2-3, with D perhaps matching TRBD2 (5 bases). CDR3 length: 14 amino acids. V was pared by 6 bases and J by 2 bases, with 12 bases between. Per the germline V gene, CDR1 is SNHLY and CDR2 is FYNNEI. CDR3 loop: CASRQRSLTDTQYF. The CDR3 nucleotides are TGTGCCAGCAGACAGCGGTCCCTCACAGATACGCAGTATTTT. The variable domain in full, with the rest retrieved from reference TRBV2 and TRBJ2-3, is EPEVTQTPSHQVTQMGQEVILRCVPISNHLYFYWYRQILGQKVEFLVSFYNNEISEKSEIFDDQFSVERPDGSNFTLKIRSTKLEDSAMYFCASRQRSLTDTQYFGPGTRLTVL.

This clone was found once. CDR3 residues: CASSEGGIQHF. The CDR3 DNA follows: TGTGCCAGCAGTGAAGGGGGGATCCAGCATTTT. The V gene is TRBV2, the J gene TRBJ1-5; maybe TRBD1 (5 bases). This CDR3 is 11 amino acids long. Trimming stripped 1 base from V and 12 bases from J, with 7 bases between. Germline lookup yields CDR1 SNHLY and CDR2 FYNNEI.

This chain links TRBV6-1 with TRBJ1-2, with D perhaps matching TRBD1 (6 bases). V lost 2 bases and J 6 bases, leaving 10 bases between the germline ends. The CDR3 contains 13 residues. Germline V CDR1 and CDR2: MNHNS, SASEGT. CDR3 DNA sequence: TGTGCCAGCAGTGAAAGGGCAGGGGATGGCTACACCTTC. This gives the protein CASSERAGDGYTF.

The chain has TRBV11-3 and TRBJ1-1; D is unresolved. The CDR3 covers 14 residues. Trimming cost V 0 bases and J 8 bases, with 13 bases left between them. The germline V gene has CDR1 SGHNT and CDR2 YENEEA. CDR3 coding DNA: TGTGCCAGCAGCTTAGAAGGATTCTCTAAGGAAGCTTTCTTT. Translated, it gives CASSLEGFSKEAFF.

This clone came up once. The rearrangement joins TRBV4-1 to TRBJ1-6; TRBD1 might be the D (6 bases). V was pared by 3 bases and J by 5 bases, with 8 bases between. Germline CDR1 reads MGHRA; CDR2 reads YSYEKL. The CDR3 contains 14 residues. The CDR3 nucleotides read TGCGCCAGCAGCCAGACAGGTGATAATTCACCCCTCCACTTT. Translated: CASSQTGDNSPLHF.

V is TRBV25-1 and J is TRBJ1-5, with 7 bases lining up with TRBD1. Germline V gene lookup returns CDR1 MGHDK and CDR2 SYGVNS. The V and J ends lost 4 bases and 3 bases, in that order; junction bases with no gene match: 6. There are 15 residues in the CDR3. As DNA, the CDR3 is TGTGCCAGCAGTGCCGCCGGGACAGACAATCAGCCCCAGCATTTT. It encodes CASSAAGTDNQPQHF.

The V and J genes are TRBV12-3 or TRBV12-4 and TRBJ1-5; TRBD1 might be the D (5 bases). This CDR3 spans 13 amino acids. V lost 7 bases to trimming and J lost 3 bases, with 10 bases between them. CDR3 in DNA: TGTGCCAGCATGGAACAGGCCAATCAGCCCCAGCATTTT. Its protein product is CASMEQANQPQHF.

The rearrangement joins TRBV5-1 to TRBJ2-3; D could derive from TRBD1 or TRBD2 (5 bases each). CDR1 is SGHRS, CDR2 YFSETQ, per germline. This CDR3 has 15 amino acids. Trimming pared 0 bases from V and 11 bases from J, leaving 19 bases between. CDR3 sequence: CASSLVGDHPKGQYF. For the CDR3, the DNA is TGCGCCAGCAGCTTGGTAGGGGACCATCCTAAGGGGCAGTATTTT. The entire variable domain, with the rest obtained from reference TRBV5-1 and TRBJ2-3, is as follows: KAGVTQTPRYLIKTRGQQVTLSCSPISGHRSVSWYQQTPGQGLQFLFEYFSETQRNKGNFPGRFSGRQFSNSRSEMNVSTLELGDSALYLCASSLVGDHPKGQYFGPGTRLTVL.

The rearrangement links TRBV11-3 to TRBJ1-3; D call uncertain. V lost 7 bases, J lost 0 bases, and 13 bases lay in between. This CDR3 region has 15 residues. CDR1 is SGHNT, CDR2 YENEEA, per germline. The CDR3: CASTLTASSGNTIYF. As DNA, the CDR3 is TGTGCCAGCACCCTGACGGCAAGCTCTGGAAACACCATATATTTT.

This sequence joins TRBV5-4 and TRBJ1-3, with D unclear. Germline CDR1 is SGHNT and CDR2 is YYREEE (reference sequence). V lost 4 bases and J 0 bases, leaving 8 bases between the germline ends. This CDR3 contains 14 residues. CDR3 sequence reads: CASSTPDSGNTIYF. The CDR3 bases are TGTGCCAGCAGCACTCCCGACTCTGGAAACACCATATATTTT.

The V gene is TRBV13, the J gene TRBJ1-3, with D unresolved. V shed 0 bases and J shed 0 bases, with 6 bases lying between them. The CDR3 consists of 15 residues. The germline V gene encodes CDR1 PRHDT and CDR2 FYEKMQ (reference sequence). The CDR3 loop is CASSLGGNSGNTIYF. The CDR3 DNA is TGTGCCAGCAGCTTAGGCGGAAACTCTGGAAACACCATATATTTT.

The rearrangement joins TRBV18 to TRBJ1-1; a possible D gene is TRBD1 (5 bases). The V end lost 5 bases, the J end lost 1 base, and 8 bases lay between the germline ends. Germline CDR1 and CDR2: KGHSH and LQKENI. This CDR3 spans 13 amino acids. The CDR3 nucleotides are TGTGCCAGCTCAAGGGACGGGAACACTGAAGCTTTCTTT. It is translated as CASSRDGNTEAFF.

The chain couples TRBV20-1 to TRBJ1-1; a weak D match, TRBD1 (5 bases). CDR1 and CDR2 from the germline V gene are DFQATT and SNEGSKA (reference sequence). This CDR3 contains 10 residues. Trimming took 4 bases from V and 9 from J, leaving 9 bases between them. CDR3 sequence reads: CSAIQVKAFF. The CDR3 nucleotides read TGCAGTGCTATACAGGTTAAAGCTTTCTTT.

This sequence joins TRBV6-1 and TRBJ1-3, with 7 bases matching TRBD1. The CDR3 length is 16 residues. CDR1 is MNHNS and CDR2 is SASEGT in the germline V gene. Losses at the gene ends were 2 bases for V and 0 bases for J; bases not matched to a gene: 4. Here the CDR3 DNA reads TGTGCCAGCAGTGAACAACAGGGGTCCTCTGGAAACACCATATATTTT. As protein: CASSEQQGSSGNTIYF.

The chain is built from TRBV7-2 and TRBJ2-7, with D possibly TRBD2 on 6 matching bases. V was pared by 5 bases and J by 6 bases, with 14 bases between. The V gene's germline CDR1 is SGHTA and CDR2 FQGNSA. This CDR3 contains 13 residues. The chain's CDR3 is CASSPMQGGEQYF. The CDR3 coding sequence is TGTGCCAGCAGCCCCATGCAGGGAGGCGAGCAGTACTTC.

The CDR3 region is CATSEVGAYEQYF. For the CDR3, the DNA is TGCGCCACCTCCGAGGTAGGGGCCTACGAGCAGTACTTC. The genes are TRBV4-1 and TRBJ2-7, with D tentatively TRBD1 (5 bases). The germline CDR1 and CDR2 sequences are MGHRA and YSYEKL. The CDR3 consists of 13 residues. The ends were cut back, 10 bases at V and 2 bases at J, with 15 bases in the middle.

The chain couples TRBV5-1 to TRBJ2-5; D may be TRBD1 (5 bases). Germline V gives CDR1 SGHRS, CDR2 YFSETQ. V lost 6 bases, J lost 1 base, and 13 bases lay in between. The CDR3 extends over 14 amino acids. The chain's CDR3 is CASTPRDLQETQYF. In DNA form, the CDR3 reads TGCGCCAGCACCCCCAGGGATCTCCAAGAGACCCAGTACTTC.

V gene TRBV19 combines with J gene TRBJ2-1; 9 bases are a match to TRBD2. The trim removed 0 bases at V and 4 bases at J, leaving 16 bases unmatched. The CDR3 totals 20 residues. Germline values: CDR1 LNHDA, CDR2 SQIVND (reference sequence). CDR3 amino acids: CASSIEGPVREGRGYNEQFF. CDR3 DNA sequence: TGTGCCAGTAGTATAGAGGGGCCCGTGCGGGAGGGCCGCGGGTACAATGAGCAGTTCTTC. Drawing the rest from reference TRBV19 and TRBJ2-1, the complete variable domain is DGGITQSPKYLFRKEGQNVTLSCEQNLNHDAMYWYRQDPGQGLRLIYYSQIVNDFQKGDIAEGYSVSREKKESFPLTVTSAQKNPTAFYLCASSIEGPVREGRGYNEQFFGPGTRLTVL.

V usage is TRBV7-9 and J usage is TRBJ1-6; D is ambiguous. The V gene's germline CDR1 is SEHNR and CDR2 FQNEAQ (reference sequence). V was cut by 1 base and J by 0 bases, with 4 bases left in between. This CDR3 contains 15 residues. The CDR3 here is CASSLGSSYNSPLHF. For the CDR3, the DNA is TGTGCCAGCAGCTTAGGGAGCTCCTATAATTCACCCCTCCACTTT.

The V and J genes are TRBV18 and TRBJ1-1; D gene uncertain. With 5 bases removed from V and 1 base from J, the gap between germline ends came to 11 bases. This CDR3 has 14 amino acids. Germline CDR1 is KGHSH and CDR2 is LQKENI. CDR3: CASSKQSGNTEAFF. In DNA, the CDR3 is TGTGCCAGCTCAAAGCAATCCGGGAACACTGAAGCTTTCTTT.

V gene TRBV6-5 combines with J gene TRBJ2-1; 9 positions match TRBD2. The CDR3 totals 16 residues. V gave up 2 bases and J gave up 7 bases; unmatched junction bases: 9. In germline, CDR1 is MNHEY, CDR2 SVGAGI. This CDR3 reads CASSYRDGLAGNEQFF. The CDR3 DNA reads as TGTGCCAGCAGTTACCGTGATGGTCTAGCGGGGAATGAGCAGTTCTTC.

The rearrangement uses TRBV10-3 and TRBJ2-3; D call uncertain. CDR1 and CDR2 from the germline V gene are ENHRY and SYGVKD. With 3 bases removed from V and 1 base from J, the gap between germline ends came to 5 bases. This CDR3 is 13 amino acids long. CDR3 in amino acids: CAISDPGTDTQYF. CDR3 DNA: TGTGCCATCAGTGACCCTGGCACAGATACGCAGTATTTT.

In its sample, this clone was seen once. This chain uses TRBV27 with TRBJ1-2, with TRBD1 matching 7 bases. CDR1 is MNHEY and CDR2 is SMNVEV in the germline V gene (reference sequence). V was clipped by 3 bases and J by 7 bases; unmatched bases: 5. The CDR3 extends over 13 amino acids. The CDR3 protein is CASSFRGLRGYTF. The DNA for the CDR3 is TGTGCCAGCAGTTTTAGGGGGCTGCGTGGCTACACCTTC.